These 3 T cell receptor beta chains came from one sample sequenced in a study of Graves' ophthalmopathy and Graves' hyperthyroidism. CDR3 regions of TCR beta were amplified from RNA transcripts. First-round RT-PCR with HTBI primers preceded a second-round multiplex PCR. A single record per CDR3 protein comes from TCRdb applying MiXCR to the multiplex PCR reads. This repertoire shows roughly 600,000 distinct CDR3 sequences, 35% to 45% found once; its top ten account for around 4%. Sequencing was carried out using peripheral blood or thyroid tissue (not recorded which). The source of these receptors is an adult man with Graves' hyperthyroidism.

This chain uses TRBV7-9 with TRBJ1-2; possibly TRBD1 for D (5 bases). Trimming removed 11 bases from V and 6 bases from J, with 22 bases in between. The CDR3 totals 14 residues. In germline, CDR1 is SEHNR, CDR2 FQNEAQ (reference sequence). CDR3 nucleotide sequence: TGTGCCGGCACCCGCCTGGCAGGGTCAAATGGCTACACCTTC. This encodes CAGTRLAGSNGYTF.

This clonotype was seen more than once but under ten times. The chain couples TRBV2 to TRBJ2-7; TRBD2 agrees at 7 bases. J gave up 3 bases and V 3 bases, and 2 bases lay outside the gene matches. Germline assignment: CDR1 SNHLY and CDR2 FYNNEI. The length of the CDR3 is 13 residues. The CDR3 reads CASSEREFYEQYF. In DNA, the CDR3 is TGTGCCAGCAGTGAGCGGGAGTTCTACGAGCAGTACTTC.

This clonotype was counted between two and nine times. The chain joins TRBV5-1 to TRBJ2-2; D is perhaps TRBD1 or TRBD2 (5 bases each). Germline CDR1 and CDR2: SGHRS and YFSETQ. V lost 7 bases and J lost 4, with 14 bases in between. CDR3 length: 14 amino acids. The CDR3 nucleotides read TGCGCCAGCGGTGAGGGGCGGGTCACCGGGGAGCTGTTTTTT. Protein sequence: CASGEGRVTGELFF.